This paragraph reports one T cell receptor beta chain. Antigen specificity is unknown. MiXCR, applied by TCRdb to the reads, yields one record per CDR3 protein. Of 450,000 to 600,000 distinct CDR3 sequences listed, about 42% are singletons. The data were obtained in a study of T cell repertoires in cytomegalovirus infection. About the study: Public TCR beta signature analysis indicated the presence of both CMV infection and matching HLA type. Study-level points and caveats: HLA-C-restricted, CMV-specific TCR beta clonotypes were dominant ex vivo. Pooled public TCR beta family frequency picked out CMV carriers with the relevant HLA.

The sequence derives from a human donor in good health (CMV status not recorded). Some clones in this sample may be carry-over from other donors' samples. Sample: cultured PBMCs, taken from culture after CMV antigen stimulation.

The CDR3 is CASSPDSGTYEQYF. The CDR3 DNA is TGTGCCAGCTCACCGGACAGCGGGACCTACGAGCAGTACTTC. The chain uses TRBV18 and TRBJ2-7, with a weak D call TRBD2 (7 bases). V lost 3 bases and J lost 2, with 11 bases in between. The CDR3 runs to 14 residues. Germline-derived CDR1 and CDR2 are KGHSH and LQKENI.